This passage covers 14 T cell receptor beta chains from one sample sequenced in a study of identical twins. TCRdb independently ran MiXCR on the 5' RACE reads; one entry per CDR3 protein. The data show 700,000 or so distinct CDR3 sequences, with 8.5% to 9% seen just once and 0.98% held by the top ten. Another study also made use of these data, one on yellow fever vaccine responses in identical twins.

Specimen: PBMCs. These receptor sequences come from a woman in her late teens or twenties in good health.

The table lists this clonotype with many counts. CDR3 in amino acids: CASSLWRGGNQPQHF. DNA of the CDR3: TGTGCCAGCAGTTTATGGCGGGGCGGCAATCAGCCCCAGCATTTT. This rearrangement joins TRBV28 to TRBJ1-5, with D perhaps TRBD1 (5 bases). Germline assignment: CDR1 MDHEN and CDR2 SYDVKM. There are 15 residues in the CDR3. With 0 bases removed from V and 2 bases from J, the gap between germline ends came to 8 bases.

The rearrangement uses TRBV6-2 or TRBV6-3 and TRBJ1-6, with 7 bases identical to TRBD1. The length of the CDR3 is 14 residues. CDR1 MNHEY and CDR2 SVGEGT come from the germline V gene. V lost 7 bases and J lost 5; bases outside the gene matches: 5. This CDR3 is CASKPGTDNSPLHF. For the CDR3, the DNA is TGTGCCAGCAAACCCGGGACAGATAATTCACCCCTCCACTTT.

This clonotype came up a few times. V gene TRBV11-2 combines with J gene TRBJ2-5; TRBD2 might be the D (5 bases). Germline assignment: CDR1 SGHAT and CDR2 FQNNGV. Trimming removed 5 bases from V and 5 bases from J, with 12 bases in between. The CDR3 loop spans 13 amino acids. The CDR3 reads CASSRTLSETQYF. CDR3 bases: TGTGCCAGCAGCCGGACTTTAAGTGAGACCCAGTACTTC.

CDR3 coding DNA: TGTGCCAGCAGCTTAATCCGGGGGGCTGGAGAGACCCAGTACTTC. Protein product: CASSLIRGAGETQYF. J is TRBJ2-5 and V is TRBV7-3; tentative D call: TRBD2 (7 bases). Germline loops: CDR1 SGHTA, CDR2 FQGTGA. The CDR3 runs to 15 residues. V lost 1 base, J lost 4 bases, and 13 bases lay in between.

This clonotype was counted many times. The genes are TRBV7-9 and TRBJ1-1, with D perhaps TRBD1 (6 bases). CDR1 SEHNR and CDR2 FQNEAQ come from the germline V gene (reference sequence). The CDR3 is 14 amino acids. Trimming pared 5 bases from V and 5 bases from J, leaving 15 bases between. CDR3 loop: CASSPEGGRTEAFF. CDR3 sequence (DNA): TGTGCCAGCAGCCCCGAAGGGGGTAGGACTGAAGCTTTCTTT.

This clonotype was recorded a few times. The V call is TRBV6-2 or TRBV6-3, the J call TRBJ2-7; 11 bases agree with TRBD2. The CDR3 sequence is 13 residues long. Germline V gene data show CDR1 as MNHEY and CDR2 as SVGEGT. V was pared by 7 bases and J by 4 bases, with 3 bases of the junction left unmatched. CDR3: CASTGLAVYEQYF. The CDR3 region has the DNA TGTGCCAGCACGGGACTAGCGGTTTACGAGCAGTACTTC.

This clonotype was seen once. The CDR3 reads CASRETGFETDTQYF. CDR3 sequence (DNA): TGTGCCAGCAGGGAGACAGGATTTGAAACAGATACGCAGTATTTT. The chain is built from TRBV2 and TRBJ2-3; the D gene is possibly TRBD1 (6 bases). Germline V gene sequence: CDR1 SNHLY, CDR2 FYNNEI. V shed 6 bases and J shed 3 bases, with 16 bases lying between them. The CDR3 contains 15 residues. Variable domain in full (rest from reference TRBV2 and TRBJ2-3): EPEVTQTPSHQVTQMGQEVILRCVPISNHLYFYWYRQILGQKVEFLVSFYNNEISEKSEIFDDQFSVERPDGSNFTLKIRSTKLEDSAMYFCASRETGFETDTQYFGPGTRLTVL.

There are a few counts of this clonotype. The rearrangement joins TRBV9 to TRBJ2-1, with unresolved D. The CDR3 is made up of 14 amino acids. V was pared by 0 bases and J by 6 bases, with 10 bases between. Germline V gives CDR1 SGDLS, CDR2 YYNGEE. CDR3 nucleotide sequence: TGTGCCAGCAGCGTAGGACCCAAACCCAATGAGCAGTTCTTC. This encodes CASSVGPKPNEQFF.

This clonotype has ten or more counts. The chain uses TRBV28 and TRBJ2-1; D remains unclear. Germline V gene data show CDR1 as MDHEN and CDR2 as SYDVKM. V was clipped by 4 bases and J by 1 base, with 8 bases between them. CDR3 length equals 14 residues. CDR3 region: CASSSLTSYNEQFF. DNA for the CDR3: TGTGCCAGCAGTTCCCTGACATCCTACAATGAGCAGTTCTTC.

The gene calls are TRBV7-8 and TRBJ2-3; possible D gene TRBD2, 5 bases. CDR3 length: 16 residues. V was shortened by 4 bases and J by 3 bases, with 17 bases between the two germline ends. CDR1 and CDR2 (germline): SGHVS, FQNEAQ. The CDR3 sequence is CASSSRAALVTDTQYF. The CDR3 DNA reads TGTGCCAGCAGCTCGAGAGCGGCTTTAGTTACAGATACGCAGTATTTT.

This clonotype was counted between two and nine times. The rearrangement joins TRBV29-1 to TRBJ2-7; D is possibly TRBD1 (6 bases). The V gene's germline CDR1 is SQVTM and CDR2 ANQGSEA. Trimming left V 5 bases short and J 0 bases short, with 17 bases between. CDR3 size: 15 residues. The CDR3 is CSVLIPDRNSYEQYF. Here the CDR3 DNA reads TGCAGCGTTTTAATCCCGGACAGAAACTCCTACGAGCAGTACTTC.

Many counts were recorded for this clonotype. V is TRBV5-6 and J is TRBJ1-4, with D unresolved. The CDR3 is 15 amino acids. CDR1 SGHDT and CDR2 YYEEEE come from the germline V gene. The V and J ends lost 1 base and 7 bases respectively, with 14 bases between them. CDR3 protein: CASSLLSGDGEKLFF. The DNA of the CDR3 is TGTGCCAGCAGCTTGCTCTCGGGTGATGGTGAAAAACTGTTTTTT.

The chain employs TRBV7-3 and TRBJ2-1, with 8 bases aligning to TRBD2. The V segment lost 1 base and the J segment 6 bases; nucleotides outside the gene matches: 14. Looked up from germline, CDR1 is SGHTA and CDR2 is FQGTGA. The CDR3 is 18 residues long. CDR3 loop: CASSLIGRSTAGGNEQFF. The CDR3 DNA follows: TGTGCCAGCAGCTTAATCGGCCGTTCGACCGCGGGGGGCAATGAGCAGTTCTTC.

This clonotype came up many times. This chain connects TRBV7-2 to TRBJ1-2; no definite D call. The CDR3 is 11 residues long. Germline V gene sequence: CDR1 SGHTA, CDR2 FQGNSA. V lost 2 bases to trimming and J lost 13 bases, with 11 bases between them. The CDR3, as DNA: TGTGCCAGCAGCTTATTGTCGGGGATCACCTTC. This codes for CASSLLSGITF. Complete variable domain (other parts from reference TRBV7-2 and TRBJ1-2): GAGVSQSPSNKVTEKGKDVELRCDPISGHTALYWYRQSLGQGLEFLIYFQGNSAPDKSGLPSDRFSAERTGGSVSTLTIQRTQQEDSAVYLCASSLLSGITFGSGTRLTVV.